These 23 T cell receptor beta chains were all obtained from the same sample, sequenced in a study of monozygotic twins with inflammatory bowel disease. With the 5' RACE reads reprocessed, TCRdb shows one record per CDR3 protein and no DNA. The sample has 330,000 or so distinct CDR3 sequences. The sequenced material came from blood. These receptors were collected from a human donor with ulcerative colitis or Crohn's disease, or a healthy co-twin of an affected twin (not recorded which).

The CDR3 sequence: CASSGLVGNEQFF. This chain links TRBV12-3 or TRBV12-4 with TRBJ2-1; TCRdb lists TRBD2, though no DNA is available to test this call. CDR3 length: 13 residues.

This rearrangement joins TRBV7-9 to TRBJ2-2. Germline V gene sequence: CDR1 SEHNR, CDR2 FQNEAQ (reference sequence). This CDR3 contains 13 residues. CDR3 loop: CASSIAGSGELFF.

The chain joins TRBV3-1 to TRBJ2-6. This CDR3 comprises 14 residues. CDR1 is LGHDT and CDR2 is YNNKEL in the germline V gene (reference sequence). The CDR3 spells CASSTVGGANVLTF.

The CDR3 loop is CASSPSGVAYNEQFF. This rearrangement joins TRBV9 to TRBJ2-1; the TCRdb call, TRBD2, lacks DNA for checking. Germline values: CDR1 SGDLS, CDR2 YYNGEE. The CDR3 is 15 amino acids.

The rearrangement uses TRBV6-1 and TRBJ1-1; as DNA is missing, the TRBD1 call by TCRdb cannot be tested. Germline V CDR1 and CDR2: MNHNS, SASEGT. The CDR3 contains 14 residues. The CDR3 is CASRVGTGNTEAFF.

CDR3 region: CATSRDRFQPQHF. This chain joins TRBV15 and TRBJ1-5; the D call of TRBD1 rests on TCRdb alone, since no DNA is present to check it. Germline lookup yields CDR1 LNHNV and CDR2 YYDKDF (reference sequence). This CDR3 has 13 residues.

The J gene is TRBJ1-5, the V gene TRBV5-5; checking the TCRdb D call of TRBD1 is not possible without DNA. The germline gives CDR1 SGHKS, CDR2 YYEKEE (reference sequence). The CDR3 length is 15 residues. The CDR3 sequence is CASSLGGARDQPQHF.

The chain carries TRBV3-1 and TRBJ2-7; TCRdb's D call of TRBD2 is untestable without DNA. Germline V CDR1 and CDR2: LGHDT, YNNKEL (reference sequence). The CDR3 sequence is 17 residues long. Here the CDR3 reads CASSPKSSGTSTKEQYF.

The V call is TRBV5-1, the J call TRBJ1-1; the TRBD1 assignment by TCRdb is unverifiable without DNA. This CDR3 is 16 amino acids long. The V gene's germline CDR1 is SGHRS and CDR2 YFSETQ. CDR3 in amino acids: CASSVGSGTRNTEAFF. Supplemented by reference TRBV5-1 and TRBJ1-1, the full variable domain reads KAGVTQTPRYLIKTRGQQVTLSCSPISGHRSVSWYQQTPGQGLQFLFEYFSETQRNKGNFPGRFSGRQFSNSRSEMNVSTLELGDSALYLCASSVGSGTRNTEAFFGQGTRLTVV.

This CDR3 reads CASSLTGQESETQYF. The chain uses TRBV5-1 and TRBJ2-5; TCRdb indicates TRBD1, and absent DNA this call remains unverified. Germline CDR1 SGHRS, CDR2 YFSETQ. The CDR3 consists of 15 residues. The variable domain in full, with the rest retrieved from reference TRBV5-1 and TRBJ2-5, is KAGVTQTPRYLIKTRGQQVTLSCSPISGHRSVSWYQQTPGQGLQFLFEYFSETQRNKGNFPGRFSGRQFSNSRSEMNVSTLELGDSALYLCASSLTGQESETQYFGPGTRLLVL.

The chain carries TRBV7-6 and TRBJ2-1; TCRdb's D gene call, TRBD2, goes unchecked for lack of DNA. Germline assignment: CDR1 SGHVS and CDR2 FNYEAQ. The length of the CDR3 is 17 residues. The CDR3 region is CASSMGTSGASYNEQFF.

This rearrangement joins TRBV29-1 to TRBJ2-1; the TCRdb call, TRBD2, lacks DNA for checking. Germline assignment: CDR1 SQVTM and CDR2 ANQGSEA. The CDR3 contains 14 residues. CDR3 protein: CSVLGLAPYNEQFF.

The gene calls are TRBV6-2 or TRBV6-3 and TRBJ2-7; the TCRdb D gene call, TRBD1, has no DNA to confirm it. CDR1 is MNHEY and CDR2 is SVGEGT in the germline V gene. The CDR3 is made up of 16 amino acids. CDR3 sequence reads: CASSYRAGTGAYEQYF.

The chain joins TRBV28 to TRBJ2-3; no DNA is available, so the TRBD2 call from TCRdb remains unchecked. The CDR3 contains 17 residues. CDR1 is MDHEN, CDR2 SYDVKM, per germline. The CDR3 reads CASSLFPPGGQPDTQYF.

The CDR3 loop is CASSLKATGPGTEAFF. J is TRBJ1-1 and V is TRBV7-9; TCRdb outputs TRBD1, but without DNA this stays unchecked. The CDR3 loop spans 16 amino acids. CDR1 is SEHNR, CDR2 FQNEAQ, per germline (reference sequence).

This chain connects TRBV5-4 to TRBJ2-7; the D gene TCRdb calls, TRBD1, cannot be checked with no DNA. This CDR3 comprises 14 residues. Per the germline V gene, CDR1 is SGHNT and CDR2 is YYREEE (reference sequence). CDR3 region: CASSPRGRANEQYF.

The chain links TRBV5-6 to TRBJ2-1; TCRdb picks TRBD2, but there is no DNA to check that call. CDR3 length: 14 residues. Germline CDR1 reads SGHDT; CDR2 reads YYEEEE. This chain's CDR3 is CASQSGGAYNEQFF.

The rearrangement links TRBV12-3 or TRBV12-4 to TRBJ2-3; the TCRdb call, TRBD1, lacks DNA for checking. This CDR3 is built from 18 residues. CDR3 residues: CASSLRQGTVTSTDTQYF.

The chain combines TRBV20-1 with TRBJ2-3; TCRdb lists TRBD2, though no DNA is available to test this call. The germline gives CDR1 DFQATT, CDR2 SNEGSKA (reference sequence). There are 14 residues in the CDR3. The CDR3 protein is CSASSGGRTDTQYF.

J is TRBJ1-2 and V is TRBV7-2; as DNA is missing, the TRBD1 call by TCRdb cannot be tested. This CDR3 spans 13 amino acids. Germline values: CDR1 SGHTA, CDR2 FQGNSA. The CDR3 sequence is CASSPGAKYGYTF.

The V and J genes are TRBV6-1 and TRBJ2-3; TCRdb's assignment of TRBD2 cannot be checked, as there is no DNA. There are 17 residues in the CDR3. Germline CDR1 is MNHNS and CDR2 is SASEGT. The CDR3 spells CASSTGTSGGRTDTQYF.

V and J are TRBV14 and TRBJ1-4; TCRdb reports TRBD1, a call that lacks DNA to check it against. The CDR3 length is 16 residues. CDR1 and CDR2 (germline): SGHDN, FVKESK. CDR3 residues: CASSLATSRTVEKLFF.

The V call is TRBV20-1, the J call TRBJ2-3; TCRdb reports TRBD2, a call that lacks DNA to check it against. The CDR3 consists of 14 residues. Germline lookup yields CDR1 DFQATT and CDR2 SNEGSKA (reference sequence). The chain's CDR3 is CSAKRQRTTDTQYF.